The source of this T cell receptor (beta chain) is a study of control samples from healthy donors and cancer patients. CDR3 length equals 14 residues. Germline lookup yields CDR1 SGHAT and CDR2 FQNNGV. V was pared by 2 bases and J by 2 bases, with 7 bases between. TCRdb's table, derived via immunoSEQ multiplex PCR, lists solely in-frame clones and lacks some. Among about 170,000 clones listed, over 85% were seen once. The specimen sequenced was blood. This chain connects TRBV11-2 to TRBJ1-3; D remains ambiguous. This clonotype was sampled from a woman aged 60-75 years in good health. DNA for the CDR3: TGTGCCAGCAGCTTACTAGTTACTGGAAACACCATATATTTT. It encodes CASSLLVTGNTIYF.